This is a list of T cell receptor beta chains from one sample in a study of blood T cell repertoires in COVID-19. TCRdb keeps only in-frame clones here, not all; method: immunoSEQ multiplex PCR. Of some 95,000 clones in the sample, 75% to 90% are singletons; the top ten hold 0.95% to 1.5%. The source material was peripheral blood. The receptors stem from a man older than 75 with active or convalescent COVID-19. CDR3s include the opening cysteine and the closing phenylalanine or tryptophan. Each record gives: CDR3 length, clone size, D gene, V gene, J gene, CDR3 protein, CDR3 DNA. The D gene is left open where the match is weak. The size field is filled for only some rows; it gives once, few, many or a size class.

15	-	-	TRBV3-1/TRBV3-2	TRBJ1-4	CASSRTGTTNEKLFF	TGTGCCAGCAGCCGAACCGGGACTACTAATGAAAAACTGTTTTTT
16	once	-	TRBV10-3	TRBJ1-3	CAISERGSRVGNTIYF	TGTGCCATCAGTGAGCGGGGGAGCAGGGTGGGAAACACCATATATTTT
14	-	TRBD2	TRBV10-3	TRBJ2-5	CAISASSGEETQYF	TGTGCCATCAGCGCCTCGAGCGGGGAAGAGACCCAGTACTTC
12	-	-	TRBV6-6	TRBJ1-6	CASSQSYSPLHF	TGTGCCAGCAGTCAGTCCTACTCGCCCCTCCACTTT
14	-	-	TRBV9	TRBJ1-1	CASSVGGENTEAFF	TGTGCCAGCAGCGTAGGGGGGGAGAACACTGAAGCTTTCTTT
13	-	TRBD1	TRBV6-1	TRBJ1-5	CASSDRGRQPQHF	TGTGCCAGCAGTGACAGGGGGCGTCAGCCCCAGCATTTT
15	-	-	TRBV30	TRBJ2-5	CAWTSGLKYQETQYF	TGTGCCTGGACCTCGGGACTTAAGTACCAAGAGACCCAGTACTTC
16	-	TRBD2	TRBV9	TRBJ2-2	CASSVAPSGSTGELFF	TGTGCCAGCAGCGTAGCTCCCAGCGGGAGCACCGGGGAGCTGTTTTTT
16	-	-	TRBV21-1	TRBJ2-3	CASSPRARCYLRFLYF	TGTGCCAGCAGCCCCAGGGCCCGATGTTATCTTAGGTTCCTGTATTTT
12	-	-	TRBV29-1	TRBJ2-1	CSVAQGGDEQFF	TGCAGCGTTGCACAGGGTGGCGATGAGCAGTTCTTC
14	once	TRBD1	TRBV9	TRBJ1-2	CASRLDRGLGGYTF	TGTGCCAGCAGGCTCGACAGGGGGCTGGGAGGCTACACCTTC
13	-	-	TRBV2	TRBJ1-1	CASNGQTNTEAFF	TGTGCCAGCAACGGACAGACTAACACTGAAGCTTTCTTT
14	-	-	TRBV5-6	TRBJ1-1	CASSRPTTNTEAFF	TGTGCCAGCAGCCGGCCGACAACCAACACTGAAGCTTTCTTT
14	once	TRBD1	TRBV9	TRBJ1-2	CASSADRGFYGYTF	TGTGCCAGCAGCGCCGACAGGGGCTTCTATGGCTACACCTTC
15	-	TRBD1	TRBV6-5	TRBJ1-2	CASRTGQGPYYGYTF	TGTGCCAGCAGGACAGGACAGGGGCCCTACTATGGCTACACCTTC
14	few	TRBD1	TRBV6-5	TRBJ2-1	CASSWDRGGNEQFF	TGTGCCAGCAGTTGGGACAGGGGTGGTAATGAGCAGTTCTTC
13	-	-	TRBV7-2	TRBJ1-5	CASRGSPNQPQHF	TGTGCCAGCCGGGGGAGCCCCAATCAGCCCCAGCATTTT
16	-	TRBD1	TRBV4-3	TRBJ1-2	CASSQVFGTGSYGYTF	TGCGCCAGCAGCCAAGTCTTCGGGACAGGGAGCTATGGCTACACCTTC
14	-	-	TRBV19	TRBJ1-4	CASSISRVNEKLFF	TGTGCCAGTAGTATAAGCCGGGTTAATGAAAAACTGTTTTTT
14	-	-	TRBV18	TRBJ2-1	CASSPTNRDSEQFF	TGTGCCAGCTCACCAACCAATAGAGACAGTGAGCAGTTCTTC
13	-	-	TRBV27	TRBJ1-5	CASSTQGSKPQHF	TGTGCCAGCAGTACACAGGGATCTAAGCCCCAGCATTTT
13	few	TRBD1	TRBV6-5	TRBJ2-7	CATKTTGTYEQYF	TGTGCCACCAAGACGACAGGGACCTACGAGCAGTACTTC
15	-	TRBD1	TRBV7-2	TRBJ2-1	CASSTRGQGAYEQFF	TGTGCCAGCAGCACTCGGGGACAGGGGGCCTATGAGCAGTTCTTC
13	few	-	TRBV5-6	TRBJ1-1	CASHLTGSLVAFF	TGTGCCAGCCACCTAACCGGGTCCTTGGTGGCTTTCTTT
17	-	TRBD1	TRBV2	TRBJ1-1	CAIQGGGGRNENGEAFF	TGTGCCATTCAGGGGGGAGGTGGCAGAAACGAAAATGGTGAAGCTTTCTTT
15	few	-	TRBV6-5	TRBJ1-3	CASTTAALHGNTIYF	TGTGCCAGCACCACTGCGGCCCTTCACGGAAACACCATATATTTT
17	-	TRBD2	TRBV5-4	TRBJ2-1	CASSLGTSGSLVNEQFF	TGTGCCAGCAGCTTGGGAACTAGCGGGAGTTTGGTTAATGAGCAGTTCTTC
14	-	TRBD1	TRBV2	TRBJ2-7	CASTQPGTGGKQYF	TGTGCCAGCACTCAACCCGGGACAGGGGGCAAGCAGTACTTC
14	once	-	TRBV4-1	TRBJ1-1	CASSQADMNTEAFF	TGCGCCAGCAGCCAGGCAGACATGAACACTGAAGCTTTCTTT
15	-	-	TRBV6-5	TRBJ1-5	CASSQQGMSNQPQHF	TGTGCCAGCAGCCAACAGGGAATGAGCAATCAGCCCCAGCATTTT
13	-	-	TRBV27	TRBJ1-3	CASSLTRGHTIYF	TGTGCCAGCAGTTTAACCAGGGGCCACACCATATATTTT
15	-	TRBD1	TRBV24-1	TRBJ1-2	CATSDPTDRVGGYTF	TGTGCCACCAGTGACCCCACGGACAGGGTGGGCGGCTACACCTTC
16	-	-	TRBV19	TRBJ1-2	CASSPLPGALTYGYTF	TGTGCCAGTAGCCCTCTCCCAGGGGCGCTTACCTATGGCTACACCTTC
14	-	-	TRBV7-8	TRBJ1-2	CASSLVAREVGYTF	TGTGCCAGCAGCTTAGTCGCCAGGGAGGTTGGCTACACCTTC
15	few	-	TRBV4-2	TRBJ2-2	CASSQGQLNTGELFF	TGTGCCAGCAGCCAAGGCCAGTTGAACACCGGGGAGCTGTTTTTT
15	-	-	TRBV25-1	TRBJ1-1	CASSDIRTGNTEAFF	TGTGCCAGCAGTGATATACGGACCGGGAATACTGAAGCTTTCTTT
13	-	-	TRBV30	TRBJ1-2	CAWSVEGVLGYTF	TGTGCCTGGAGTGTAGAGGGTGTGCTTGGCTACACCTTC
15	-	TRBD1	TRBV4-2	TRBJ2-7	CASSHRTGDEYEQYF	TGTGCCAGCAGCCATCGGACAGGGGATGAATACGAGCAGTACTTC
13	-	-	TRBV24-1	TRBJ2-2	CATSDTRTGELFF	TGTGCCACCAGTGACACGAGAACCGGGGAGCTGTTTTTT
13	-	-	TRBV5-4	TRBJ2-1	CASSSDSDNEQFF	TGTGCCAGCAGCTCGGACAGCGACAATGAGCAGTTCTTC
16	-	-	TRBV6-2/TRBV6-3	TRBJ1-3	CASSYGGGRRGNTIYF	TGTGCCAGCAGTTACGGCGGGGGAAGGAGAGGAAACACCATATATTTT
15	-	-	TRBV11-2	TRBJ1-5	CASSLDGTGVQPQHF	TGTGCCAGCAGCTTAGATGGAACGGGGGTACAGCCCCAGCATTTT
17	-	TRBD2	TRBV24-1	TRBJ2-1	CATSDSDLAGGYNEQFF	TGTGCCACCAGTGATTCCGACCTAGCGGGAGGGTACAATGAGCAGTTCTTC
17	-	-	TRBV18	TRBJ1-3	CASSPLHYLSSGNTIYF	TGTGCCAGCTCACCACTTCACTACTTAAGCTCTGGAAACACCATATATTTT
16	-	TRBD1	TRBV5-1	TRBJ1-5	CASSFGPDRRTQPQHF	TGCGCCAGCAGCTTCGGCCCGGACAGGCGGACTCAGCCCCAGCATTTT
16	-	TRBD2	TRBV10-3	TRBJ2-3	CAISSSGATSTDTQYF	TGTGCCATCAGTTCTAGCGGAGCTACTAGCACAGATACGCAGTATTTT
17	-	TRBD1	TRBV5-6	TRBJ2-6	CASSLDLYRGGANVLTF	TGTGCCAGCAGCTTGGATTTATACAGGGGTGGGGCCAACGTCCTGACTTTC
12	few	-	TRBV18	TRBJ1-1	CASLEVNTEAFF	TGTGCCAGCCTAGAGGTGAACACTGAAGCTTTCTTT
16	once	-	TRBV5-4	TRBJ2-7	CASSLGGGRTDYEQYF	TGTGCCAGCAGCTTGGGAGGCGGGCGTACAGACTACGAGCAGTACTTC
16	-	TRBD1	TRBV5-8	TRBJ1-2	CASSLGKNRGGYGYTF	TGTGCCAGCAGCTTGGGAAAAAACAGGGGCGGCTATGGCTACACCTTC
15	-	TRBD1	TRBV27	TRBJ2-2	CASSSGQGWAGELFF	TGTGCCAGCAGTTCGGGACAGGGGTGGGCCGGGGAGCTGTTTTTT
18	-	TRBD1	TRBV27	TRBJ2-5	CASSLRGPGQGIGETQYF	TGTGCCAGCAGTTTAAGGGGACCGGGACAGGGGATCGGGGAGACCCAGTACTTC